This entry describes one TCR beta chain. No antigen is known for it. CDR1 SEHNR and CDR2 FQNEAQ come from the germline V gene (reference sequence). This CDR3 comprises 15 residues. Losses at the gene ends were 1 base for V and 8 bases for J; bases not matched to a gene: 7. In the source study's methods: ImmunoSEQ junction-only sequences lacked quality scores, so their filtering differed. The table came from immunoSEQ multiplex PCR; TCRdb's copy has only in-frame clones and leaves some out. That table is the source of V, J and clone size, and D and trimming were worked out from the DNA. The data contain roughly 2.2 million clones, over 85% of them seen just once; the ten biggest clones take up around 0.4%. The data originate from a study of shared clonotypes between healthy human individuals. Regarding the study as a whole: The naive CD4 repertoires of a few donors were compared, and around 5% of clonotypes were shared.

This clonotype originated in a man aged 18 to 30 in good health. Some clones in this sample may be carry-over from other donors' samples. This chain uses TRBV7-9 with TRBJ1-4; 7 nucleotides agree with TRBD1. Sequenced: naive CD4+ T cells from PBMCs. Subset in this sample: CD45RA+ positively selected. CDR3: CASSLGDRDGEKLFF. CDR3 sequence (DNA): TGTGCCAGCAGCTTAGGAGACAGGGACGGAGAAAAACTGTTTTTT. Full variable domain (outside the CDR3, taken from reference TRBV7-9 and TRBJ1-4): DTGVSQNPRHKITKRGQNVTFRCDPISEHNRLYWYRQTLGQGPEFLTYFQNEAQLEKSRLLSDRFSAERPKGSFSTLEIQRTEQGDSAMYLCASSLGDRDGEKLFFGSGTQLSVL.